The 12 T cell receptor beta chains below come from one sample, sequenced in a study of CD8 T cells in Susac syndrome. Reverse transcription used roughly 0.45 to 1 ug RNA and random hexamers. MiXCR, applied by TCRdb to the immunoSEQ multiplex PCR reads, yields one record per CDR3 protein. The repertoire consists of 95,000 to 150,000 distinct CDR3 sequences, with about 93% occurring once and the leading ten covering about 0.3%. The sample was CD8+ T cells from PBMCs. Receptors were obtained from a human donor with Susac syndrome.

CDR3 sequence reads: CASSFRQGDSPLHF. The CDR3 DNA sequence: TGTGCCAGCAGTTTCCGACAGGGCGATTCACCCCTCCACTTT. V is TRBV27 and J is TRBJ1-6, with 7 bases that match TRBD1. Germline values: CDR1 MNHEY, CDR2 SMNVEV (reference sequence). The J segment lost 8 bases and the V segment lost 3 bases, leaving 4 bases of the junction unmatched. The CDR3 runs 14 residues.

The rearrangement joins TRBV12-5 to TRBJ2-2, with 14 bases matching TRBD2. There are 16 residues in the CDR3. J gave up 5 bases and V 3 bases, and 2 bases lay outside the gene matches. Germline assignment: CDR1 LGHNT and CDR2 FRNRAP. Here the CDR3 reads CASGFRLAGGTGELFF. DNA of the CDR3: TGTGCTAGTGGTTTCCGACTAGCGGGGGGGACCGGGGAGCTGTTTTTT.

The chain is built from TRBV20-1 and TRBJ2-1, with TRBD1 matching 7 bases. The CDR3 loop spans 14 amino acids. V gave up 2 bases and J gave up 10 bases; unmatched junction bases: 11. Germline lookup yields CDR1 DFQATT and CDR2 SNEGSKA (reference sequence). DNA of the CDR3: TGCAGTGCTAGACAGGACAGGACGGTAAACGAGCAGTTCTTC. Translated: CSARQDRTVNEQFF.

The chain uses TRBV6-1 and TRBJ2-7; the D call may be TRBD1 or TRBD2 (5 bases each). V was pared by 5 bases and J by 4 bases, with 21 bases between. The germline CDR1 and CDR2 sequences are MNHNS and SASEGT. The CDR3 is 16 residues long. The CDR3 nucleotides are TGTGCCAGCAGTCCCCTACCCCCAGGGTGGAGGTACGAGCAGTACTTC. As protein: CASSPLPPGWRYEQYF.

The V and J genes are TRBV20-1 and TRBJ2-3, with TRBD1 matching 9 bases. After removal of 4 bases from V and 3 bases from J, the junction contained 5 bases not matched to a gene. This CDR3 contains 14 residues. The germline V gene encodes CDR1 DFQATT and CDR2 SNEGSKA (reference sequence). CDR3 bases: TGCAGTGCTATTGACAGGGGGGGGACAGATACGCAGTATTTT. Its translation is CSAIDRGGTDTQYF.

This chain uses TRBV2 with TRBJ2-2; 15 nucleotides line up with TRBD2. From germline, CDR1 is SNHLY and CDR2 FYNNEI. This CDR3 is built from 18 residues. V lost 6 bases and J lost 2; bases outside the gene matches: 7. This CDR3 reads CASRGTSGGLINTGELFF. For the CDR3, the DNA is TGTGCCAGCAGAGGGACTAGCGGGGGGCTGATTAACACCGGGGAGCTGTTTTTT. The full variable domain, its missing parts supplied by reference TRBV2 and TRBJ2-2, is EPEVTQTPSHQVTQMGQEVILRCVPISNHLYFYWYRQILGQKVEFLVSFYNNEISEKSEIFDDQFSVERPDGSNFTLKIRSTKLEDSAMYFCASRGTSGGLINTGELFFGEGSRLTVL.

The chain joins TRBV7-2 to TRBJ2-7; D ambiguous. This CDR3 spans 16 amino acids. Trimming removed 0 bases at V and 2 bases at J, with 14 bases between. CDR1 and CDR2 (germline): SGHTA, FQGNSA. CDR3 loop: CASSLAGRSLTYEQYF. DNA of the CDR3: TGTGCCAGCAGCTTAGCGGGCAGGTCACTCACCTACGAGCAGTACTTC. The full variable domain, its missing parts supplied by reference TRBV7-2 and TRBJ2-7, is GAGVSQSPSNKVTEKGKDVELRCDPISGHTALYWYRQSLGQGLEFLIYFQGNSAPDKSGLPSDRFSAERTGGSVSTLTIQRTQQEDSAVYLCASSLAGRSLTYEQYFGPGTRLTVT.

The CDR3 bases are TGCAGCGTTCCCAGGGGGCCCACCGGGGAGCTGTTTTTT. Amino acids: CSVPRGPTGELFF. The chain couples TRBV29-1 to TRBJ2-2; 8 bases fit TRBD1. The CDR3 spans 13 residues. Germline V gene lookup returns CDR1 SQVTM and CDR2 ANQGSEA. V was clipped by 5 bases and J by 4 bases; unmatched bases: 3.

This chain joins TRBV4-1 and TRBJ2-7, with 8 bases that match TRBD1. CDR3 length equals 16 residues. With 0 bases clipped from V and 2 bases from J, the junction kept 6 bases outside the gene matches. CDR1 is MGHRA, CDR2 YSYEKL, per germline. The CDR3 coding sequence is TGCGCCAGCAGCCAAGATGGGGAACAGGGGGCCTACGAGCAGTACTTC. Its protein is CASSQDGEQGAYEQYF.

This clonotype came up once. The chain uses TRBV2 and TRBJ1-1; TRBD1 is a possible D gene (5 bases). The germline gives CDR1 SNHLY, CDR2 FYNNEI. Trimming took 2 bases from V and 3 from J, leaving 10 bases between them. CDR3 length equals 14 residues. CDR3 coding DNA: TGTGCCAGCAGTGAATCGGGGGACGACACTGAAGCTTTCTTT. Translated, it gives CASSESGDDTEAFF.

This clonotype was observed once. This chain links TRBV9 with TRBJ2-1; 8 nucleotides align to TRBD2. Germline loops: CDR1 SGDLS, CDR2 YYNGEE. The CDR3 covers 16 residues. The J segment lost 5 bases and the V segment lost 5 bases, leaving 12 bases of the junction unmatched. The CDR3 protein is CASRDPIGGGDNEQFF. The CDR3 region has the DNA TGTGCCAGCAGAGACCCTATCGGGGGGGGTGACAATGAGCAGTTCTTC.

V and J are TRBV29-1 and TRBJ2-7; weak D call: TRBD1 (6 bases). V was trimmed by 5 bases and J by 2 bases, leaving 19 bases between them. In germline, CDR1 is SQVTM, CDR2 ANQGSEA. The CDR3 runs 15 residues. The CDR3 DNA reads TGCAGCGTTCAATTTTTGGGGGCGATACCCTACGAGCAGTACTTC. Translating gives CSVQFLGAIPYEQYF.